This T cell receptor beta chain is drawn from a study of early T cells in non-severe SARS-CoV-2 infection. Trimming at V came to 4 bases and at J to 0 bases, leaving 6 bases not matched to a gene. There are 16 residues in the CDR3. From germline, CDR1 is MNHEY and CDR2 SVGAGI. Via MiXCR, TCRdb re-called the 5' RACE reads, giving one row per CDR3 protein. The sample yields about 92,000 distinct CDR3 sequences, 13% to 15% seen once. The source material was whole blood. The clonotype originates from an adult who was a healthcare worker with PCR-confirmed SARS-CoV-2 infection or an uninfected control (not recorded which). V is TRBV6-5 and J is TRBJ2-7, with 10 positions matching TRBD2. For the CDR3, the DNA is TGTGCCAGCAGTTCCCGTAGCGGGAGGCGCTCCTACGAGCAGTACTTC. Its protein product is CASSSRSGRRSYEQYF.